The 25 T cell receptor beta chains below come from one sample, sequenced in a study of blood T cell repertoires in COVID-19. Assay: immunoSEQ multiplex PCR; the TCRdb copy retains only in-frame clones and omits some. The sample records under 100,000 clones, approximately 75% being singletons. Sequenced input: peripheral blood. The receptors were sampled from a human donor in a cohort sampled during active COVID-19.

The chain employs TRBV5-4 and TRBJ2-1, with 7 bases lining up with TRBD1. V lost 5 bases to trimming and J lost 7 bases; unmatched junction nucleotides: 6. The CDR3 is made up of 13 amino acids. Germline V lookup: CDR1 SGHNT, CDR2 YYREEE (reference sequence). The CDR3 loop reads CASRTGFRNEQFF. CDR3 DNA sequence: TGTGCCAGCAGGACAGGGTTCCGGAATGAGCAGTTCTTC.

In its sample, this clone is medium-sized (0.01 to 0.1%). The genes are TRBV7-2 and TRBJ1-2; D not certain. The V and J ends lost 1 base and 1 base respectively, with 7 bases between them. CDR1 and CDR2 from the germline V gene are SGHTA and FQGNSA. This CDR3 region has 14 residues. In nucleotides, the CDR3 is TGTGCCAGCAGCTTAGAACCGAGTAACTATGGCTACACCTTC. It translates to CASSLEPSNYGYTF.

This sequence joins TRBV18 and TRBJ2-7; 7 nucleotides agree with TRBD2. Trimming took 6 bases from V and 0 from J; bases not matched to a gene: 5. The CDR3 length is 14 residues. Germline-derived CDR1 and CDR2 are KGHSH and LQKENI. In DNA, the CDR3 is TGTGCCAGCTCGGGGAGGGGACCCTCCTACGAGCAGTACTTC. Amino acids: CASSGRGPSYEQYF. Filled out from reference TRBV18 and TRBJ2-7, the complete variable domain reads NAGVMQNPRHLVRRRGQEARLRCSPMKGHSHVYWYRQLPEEGLKFMVYLQKENIIDESGMPKERFSAEFPKEGPSILRIQQVVRGDSAAYFCASSGRGPSYEQYFGPGTRLTVT.

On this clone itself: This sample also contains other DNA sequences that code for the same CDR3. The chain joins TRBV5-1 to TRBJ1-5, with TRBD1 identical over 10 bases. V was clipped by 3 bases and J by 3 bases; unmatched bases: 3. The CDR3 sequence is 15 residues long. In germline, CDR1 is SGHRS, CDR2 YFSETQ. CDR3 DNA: TGCGCCAGCAGCTCCGGACAGGGGGACAATCAGCCCCAGCATTTT. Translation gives CASSSGQGDNQPQHF.

The DNA for the CDR3 is TGTGCCAGCAGCTTTCAAGGGGATGTTGGCTACACCTTC. Residues: CASSFQGDVGYTF. This sequence joins TRBV7-9 and TRBJ1-2; weak D call: TRBD1 (5 bases). CDR1 is SEHNR and CDR2 is FQNEAQ in the germline V gene (reference sequence). Between the trimmed V and J ends, which lost 3 bases and 7 bases, there was a span of 12 bases. The CDR3 has 13 residues.

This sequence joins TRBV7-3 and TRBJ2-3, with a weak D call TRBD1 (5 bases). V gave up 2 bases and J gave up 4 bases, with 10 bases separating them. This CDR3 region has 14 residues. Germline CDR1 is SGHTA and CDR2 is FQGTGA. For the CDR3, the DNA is TGTGCCAGCAGCTTAGCACAGGCAGCAGATACGCAGTATTTT. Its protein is CASSLAQAADTQYF.

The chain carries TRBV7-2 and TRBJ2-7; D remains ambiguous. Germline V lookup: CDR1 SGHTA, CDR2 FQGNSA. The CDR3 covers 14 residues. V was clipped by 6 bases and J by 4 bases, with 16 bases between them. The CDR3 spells CASRKAPNLYEQYF. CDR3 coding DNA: TGTGCCAGCAGAAAAGCCCCCAACTTGTACGAGCAGTACTTC.

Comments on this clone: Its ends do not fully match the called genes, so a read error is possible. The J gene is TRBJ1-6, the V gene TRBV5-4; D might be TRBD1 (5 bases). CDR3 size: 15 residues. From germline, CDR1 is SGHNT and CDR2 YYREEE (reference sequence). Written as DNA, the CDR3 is TGTGCCAGCAGCTTGTCCGGGACTTATAACTCACCCCTCCACTTT. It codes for CASSLSGTYNSPLHF. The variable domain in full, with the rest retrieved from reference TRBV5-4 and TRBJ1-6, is ETGVTQSPTHLIKTRGQQVTLRCSSQSGHNTVSWYQQALGQGPQFIFQYYREEENGRGNFPPRFSGLQFPNYSSELNVNALELDDSALYLCASSLSGTYNSPLHFGNGTRLTVT.

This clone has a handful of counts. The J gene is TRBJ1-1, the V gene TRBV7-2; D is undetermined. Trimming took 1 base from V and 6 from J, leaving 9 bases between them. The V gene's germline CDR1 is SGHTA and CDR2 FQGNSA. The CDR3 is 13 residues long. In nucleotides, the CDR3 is TGTGCCAGCAGCTTAGAAAGCTCGGCTGAAGCTTTCTTT. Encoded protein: CASSLESSAEAFF.

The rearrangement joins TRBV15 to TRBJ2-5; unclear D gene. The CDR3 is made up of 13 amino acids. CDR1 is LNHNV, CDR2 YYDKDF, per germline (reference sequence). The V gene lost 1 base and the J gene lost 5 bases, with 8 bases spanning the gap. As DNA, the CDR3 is TGTGCCACCAGCAGAGGTTTCCTGGAGACCCAGTACTTC. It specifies CATSRGFLETQYF.

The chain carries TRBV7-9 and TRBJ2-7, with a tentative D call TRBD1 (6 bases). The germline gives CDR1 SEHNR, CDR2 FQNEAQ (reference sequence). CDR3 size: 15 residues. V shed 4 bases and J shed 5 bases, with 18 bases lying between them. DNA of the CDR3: TGTGCCAGCAGCTCCCCCGACAGGCTAAGGAACGAGCAGTACTTC. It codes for CASSSPDRLRNEQYF.

The CDR3 region has the DNA TGTGCCAGCGTTGGTGGGGCCCGCACAGATACGCAGTATTTT. Translation gives CASVGGARTDTQYF. The chain joins TRBV6-5 to TRBJ2-3; TRBD1 might be the D (5 bases). Germline loops: CDR1 MNHEY, CDR2 SVGAGI. The CDR3 runs 14 residues. V was pared by 8 bases and J by 1 base, with 13 bases between.

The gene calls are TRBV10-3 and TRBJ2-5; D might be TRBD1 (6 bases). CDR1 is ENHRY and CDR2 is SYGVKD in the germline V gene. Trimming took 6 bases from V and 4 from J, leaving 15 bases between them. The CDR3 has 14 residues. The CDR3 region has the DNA TGTGCCATCAGCCCGCATCAGGGGCTAGAGACCCAGTACTTC. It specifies CAISPHQGLETQYF.

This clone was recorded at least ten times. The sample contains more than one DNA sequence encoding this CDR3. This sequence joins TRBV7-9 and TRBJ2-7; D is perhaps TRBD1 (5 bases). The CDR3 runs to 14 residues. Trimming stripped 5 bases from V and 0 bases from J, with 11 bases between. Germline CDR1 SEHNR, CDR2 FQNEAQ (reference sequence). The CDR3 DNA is TGTGCCAGCAGCGACAGAGTAAGCTCCTACGAGCAGTACTTC. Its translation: CASSDRVSSYEQYF.

In DNA, the CDR3 is TGTGCCAGCAGCTACCGGGAGACCAGCGGCTACACCTTC. Amino acid sequence: CASSYRETSGYTF. The chain carries TRBV7-2 and TRBJ1-2; no reliable D call. The length of the CDR3 is 13 residues. The germline V gene encodes CDR1 SGHTA and CDR2 FQGNSA. V dropped 4 bases and J dropped 8 bases, with 14 bases sitting between them.

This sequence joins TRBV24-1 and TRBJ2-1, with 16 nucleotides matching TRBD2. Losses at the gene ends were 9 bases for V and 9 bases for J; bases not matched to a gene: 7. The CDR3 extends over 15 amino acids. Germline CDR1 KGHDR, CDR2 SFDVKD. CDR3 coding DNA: TGTGCCACCGGGACTAGCGGGGGGGCCGTGGGTGAGCAGTTCTTC. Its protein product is CATGTSGGAVGEQFF.

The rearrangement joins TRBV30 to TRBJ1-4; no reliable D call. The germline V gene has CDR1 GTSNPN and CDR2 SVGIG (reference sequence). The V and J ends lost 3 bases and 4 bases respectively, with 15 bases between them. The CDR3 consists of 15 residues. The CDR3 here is CAWRARGQNNEKLFF. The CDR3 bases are TGTGCCTGGAGGGCACGTGGTCAGAATAATGAAAAACTGTTTTTT.

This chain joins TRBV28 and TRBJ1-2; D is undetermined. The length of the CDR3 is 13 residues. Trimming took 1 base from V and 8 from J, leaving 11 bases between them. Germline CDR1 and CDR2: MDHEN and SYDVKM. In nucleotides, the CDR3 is TGTGCCAGCAGTTTATTGGGGAGCAGGGGCTACACCTTC. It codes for CASSLLGSRGYTF.

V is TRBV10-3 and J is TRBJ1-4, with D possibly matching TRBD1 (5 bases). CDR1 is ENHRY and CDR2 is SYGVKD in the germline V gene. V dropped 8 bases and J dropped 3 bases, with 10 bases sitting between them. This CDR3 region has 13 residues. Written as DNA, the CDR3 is TGTGCCATCCAGGGCTTACCTAATGAAAAACTGTTTTTT. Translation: CAIQGLPNEKLFF.

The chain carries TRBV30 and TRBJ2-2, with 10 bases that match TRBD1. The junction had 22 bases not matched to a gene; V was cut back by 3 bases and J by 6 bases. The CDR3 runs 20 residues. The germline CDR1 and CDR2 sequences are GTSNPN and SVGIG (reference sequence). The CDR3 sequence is CAWSPDRGQVAYRGAGELFF. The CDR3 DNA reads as TGTGCCTGGAGCCCCGACAGGGGGCAAGTCGCCTATCGGGGGGCCGGGGAGCTGTTTTTT.

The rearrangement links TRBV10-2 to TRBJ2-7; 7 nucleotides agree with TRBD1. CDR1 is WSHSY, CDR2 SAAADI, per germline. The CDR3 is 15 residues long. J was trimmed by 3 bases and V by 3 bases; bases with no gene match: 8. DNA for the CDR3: TGCGCCAGCAGTGATAGGGGGCAGCTTCTCTACGAGCAGTACTTC. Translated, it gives CASSDRGQLLYEQYF.

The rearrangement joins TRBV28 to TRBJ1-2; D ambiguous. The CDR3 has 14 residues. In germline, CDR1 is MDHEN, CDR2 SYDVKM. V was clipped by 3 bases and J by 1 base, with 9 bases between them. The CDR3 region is CASSLKTFNYGYTF. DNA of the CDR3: TGTGCCAGCAGTTTGAAAACATTTAACTATGGCTACACCTTC.

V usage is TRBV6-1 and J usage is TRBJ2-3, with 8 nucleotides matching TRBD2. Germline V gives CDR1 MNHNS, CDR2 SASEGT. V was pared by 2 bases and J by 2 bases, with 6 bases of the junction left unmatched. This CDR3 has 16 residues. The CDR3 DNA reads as TGTGCCAGCAGTGAAAGGGGCGGGGGGATCACAGATACGCAGTATTTT. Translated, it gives CASSERGGGITDTQYF.

The CDR3 sequence: CASSQVAANTEAFF. CDR3 DNA sequence: TGCGCCAGCAGCCAAGTAGCAGCGAACACTGAAGCTTTCTTT. The chain carries TRBV4-3 and TRBJ1-1; D is undetermined. The CDR3 has 14 amino acids. CDR1 is LGHNA, CDR2 YSLEER, per germline. V was trimmed by 1 base and J by 1 base, leaving 7 bases between them.

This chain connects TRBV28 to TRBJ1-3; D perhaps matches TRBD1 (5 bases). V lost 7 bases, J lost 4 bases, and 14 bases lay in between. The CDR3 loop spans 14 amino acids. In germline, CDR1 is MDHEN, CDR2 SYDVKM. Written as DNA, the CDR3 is TGTGCCAGCACCCTAGGGGAAATCGGAAACACCATATATTTT. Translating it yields CASTLGEIGNTIYF. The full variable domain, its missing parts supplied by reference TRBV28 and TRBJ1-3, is DVKVTQSSRYLVKRTGEKVFLECVQDMDHENMFWYRQDPGLGLRLIYFSYDVKMKEKGDIPEGYSVSREKKERFSLILESASTNQTSMYLCASTLGEIGNTIYFGEGSWLTVV.